This TCR beta chain was sequenced for a study of blood T cell repertoires in COVID-19. Concerning this clone itself: This specimen includes other DNA sequences encoding the same CDR3.

Clones were read by immunoSEQ multiplex PCR, and TCRdb kept only the in-frame ones, dropping some. The top ten hold roughly 15% of the sample, which has about 180,000 clones, roughly 82% seen once. Individuals drawn from about 26 US areas were roughly 18 to 95 years old. Participant-reported clinical history was the basis for cohort assignment. V was clipped by 2 bases and J by 4 bases, with 5 bases between them. Germline loops: CDR1 SEHNR, CDR2 FQNEAQ (reference sequence). This CDR3 has 12 residues. What was sequenced was PBMCs or T cells enriched from blood (not recorded which). V gene TRBV7-9 combines with J gene TRBJ1-2; no clear D. This TCR derives from a man aged 50 to 60 who had recovered from COVID-19. This CDR3 reads CASSLRSYGYTF. CDR3 nucleotide sequence: TGTGCCAGCAGCTTAAGGAGCTATGGCTACACCTTC.